These T cell receptor beta chains were read from a single sample in a study of neoadjuvant anti-PD-1 for oral cavity cancer. Produced via immunoSEQ multiplex PCR; TCRdb's table is partial and in-frame only. The repertoire consists of 12,000 or so clones, with 71% occurring once and the leading ten covering under 3%. Sequenced material: PBMCs, taken after nivolumab (anti-PD-1) treatment. The receptors here all came from a person between 40 and 85 years old with oral cavity squamous cell carcinoma. Each CDR3 is given with its conserved first and last residue. The D gene is left open where the match is weak. Rows may omit the clone size; those that give it use once, few, many or a size class.

-,TRBJ2-7,-,TRBV29-1,TGCAGCGCCCGGTATGGGACCTACGAGCAGTACTTC,CSARYGTYEQYF
-,TRBJ1-3,-,TRBV14,TGTGCCAGCAGCCAAGGGAAGTTGGGGACCGCGGGTAGAAACACCATATATTTT,CASSQGKLGTAGRNTIYF
TRBD2,TRBJ2-3,-,TRBV6-1,TGTGCCAGCGGTGGCTTAGCGGGAGGGATGGAAATGGCAGATACGCAGTATTTT,CASGGLAGGMEMADTQYF
TRBD1,TRBJ2-7,-,TRBV28,TGTGCCAGCAGCCGCCGTACGGGACAGGTGAACTACGAGCAGTACTTC,CASSRRTGQVNYEQYF
-,TRBJ2-6,-,TRBV7-9,TGTGCCAGCAGCTTTTCGGAGGGGTTCTGGGTCCTGACTTTC,CASSFSEGFWVLTF
-,TRBJ2-7,-,TRBV10-3,TGTGCCATCAGTGAGTCTGTCTACGAGCAGTACTTC,CAISESVYEQYF
-,TRBJ1-5,-,TRBV12-1,TGTGCCAGCAGCTTTAGCCCACCCGGGACAGACAATCAGCCCCAGCATTTT,CASSFSPPGTDNQPQHF
-,TRBJ1-1,once,TRBV2,TGTGCCAGCACCCTGGGGGTGAACACTGAAGCTTTCTTT,CASTLGVNTEAFF
TRBD1,TRBJ1-1,-,TRBV6-5,TGTGCCAGCAGTTCCACCCCAGGGGGACCTATTTCAGCTTTCTTT,CASSSTPGGPISAFF
TRBD1,TRBJ2-7,-,TRBV10-1,TGCGCCAGCAGTGGGACAGGGACATCACCTAACGAGCAGTACTTC,CASSGTGTSPNEQYF
-,TRBJ1-5,-,TRBV2,TGTGCCAGCAGGAGGGGTTGGGGTAGCAATCAGCCCCAGCATTTT,CASRRGWGSNQPQHF
TRBD2,TRBJ2-2,-,TRBV5-1,TGCGCCAGCAGCCGAGGACTAGCGGGGAACACCGGGGAGCTGTTTTTT,CASSRGLAGNTGELFF
TRBD1,TRBJ1-5,-,TRBV7-8,TGTGCCAGCAGCCCCCGTTGGGGACAGGGGGCCCATCAGCCCCAGCATTTT,CASSPRWGQGAHQPQHF
TRBD2,TRBJ2-7,-,TRBV7-2,TGTGCCAGCAGCTTAGATTCTAGCGGGGGCTACGAGCAGTACTTC,CASSLDSSGGYEQYF